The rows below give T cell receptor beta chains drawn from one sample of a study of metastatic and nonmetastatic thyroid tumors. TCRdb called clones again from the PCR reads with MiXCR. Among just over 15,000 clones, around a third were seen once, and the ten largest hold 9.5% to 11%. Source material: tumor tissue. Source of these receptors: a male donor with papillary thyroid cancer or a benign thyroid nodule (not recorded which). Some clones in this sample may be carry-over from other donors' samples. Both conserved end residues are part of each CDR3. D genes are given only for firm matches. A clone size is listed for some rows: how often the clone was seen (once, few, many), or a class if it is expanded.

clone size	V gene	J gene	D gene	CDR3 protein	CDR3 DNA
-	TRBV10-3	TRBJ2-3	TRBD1	CAISPADRGLTDTQYF	TGTGCCATCAGTCCTGCCGACAGGGGACTCACAGATACGCAGTATTTT
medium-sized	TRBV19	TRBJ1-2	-	CASSISALSGYTF	TGTGCCAGTAGTATTTCGGCGTTAAGTGGCTACACCTTC
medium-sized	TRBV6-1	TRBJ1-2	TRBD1	CASSSYRGLGYTF	TGTGCCAGCAGCTCTTACAGGGGGCTTGGCTACACCTTC
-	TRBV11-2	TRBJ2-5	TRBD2	CASSNLAGVETQYF	TGTGCCAGCAGCAACCTAGCGGGGGTAGAGACCCAGTACTTC
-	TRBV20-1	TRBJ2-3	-	CSATRSPIGGCTDTQYF	TGCAGTGCTACTAGGTCACCTATCGGGGGATGCACGGATACGCAGTATTTT
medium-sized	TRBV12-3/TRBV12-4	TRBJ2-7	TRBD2	CASSLISGGPYHEQYF	TGTGCCAGCAGTTTAATCTCGGGGGGGCCGTATCACGAGCAGTACTTC
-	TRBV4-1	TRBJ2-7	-	CASSQGGRTDLYEQYF	TGCGCCAGCAGCCAAGGTGGGAGGACGGACTTATACGAGCAGTACTTC
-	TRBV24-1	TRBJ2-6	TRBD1	CATSDREAQGIGVLPF	TGTGCCACCAGTGACCGCGAGGCACAGGGGATCGGCGTCCTGCCTTTC
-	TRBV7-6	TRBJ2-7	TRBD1	CASSVGQGGSKYEQYF	TGTGCCAGCAGCGTCGGACAGGGTGGATCAAAGTACGAGCAGTACTTC
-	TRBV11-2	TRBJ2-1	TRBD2	CASSFFSGVGDEQFF	TGTGCCAGCAGCTTCTTTAGCGGGGTCGGCGATGAGCAGTTCTTC
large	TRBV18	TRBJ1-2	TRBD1	CASSPTGGAGYGYTF	TGTGCCAGCTCACCTACAGGGGGCGCAGGCTATGGCTACACCTTC
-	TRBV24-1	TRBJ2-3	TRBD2	CATSDFSRGGPDTQYF	TGTGCCACCAGTGATTTCTCGCGGGGGGGCCCAGATACGCAGTATTTT
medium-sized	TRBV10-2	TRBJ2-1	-	CASTEIGGYNEQFF	TGCGCCAGCACAGAAATCGGGGGTTACAATGAGCAGTTCTTC
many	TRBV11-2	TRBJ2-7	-	CASSLSTGLTGEQYF	TGTGCCAGCAGCTTATCCACGGGACTTACTGGCGAGCAGTACTTC
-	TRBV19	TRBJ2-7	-	CASSMRGDTSYEQYF	TGTGCCAGTAGTATGAGGGGTGACACCTCCTACGAGCAGTACTTC